The T cell receptor (beta chain) described here comes from a study of CD8 T cells in ankylosing spondylitis. General study results and limits: Disease-linked clones bore a CD8+ phenotype, appearing relatively rarely in peripheral blood. Clones tied to disease were said to be significantly enriched in matched ankylosing spondylitis synovial fluid. Characteristic of ankylosing spondylitis blood, it appeared, was a TCR beta motif comprising about eight highly homologous variants.

TCRdb passed the 5' RACE reads through MiXCR, listing each CDR3 protein once. The top ten clones hold around 3.4% of a sample with around 490,000 distinct CDR3 sequences, approximately 5.3% of them seen once. The CDR3 runs to 13 residues. V shed 0 bases and J shed 9 bases, with 13 bases lying between them. Germline CDR1 and CDR2: SGHRS and YFSETQ. This clonotype has ten or more counts. What it binds is unknown. This rearrangement joins TRBV5-1 to TRBJ2-7; D unclear. The sequence derives from a male donor with ankylosing spondylitis. Sequencing was carried out using blood, either unsorted or a sorted T cell fraction (not recorded which). CDR3 region: CASSLVPDSVQYF. CDR3 nucleotides: TGCGCCAGCAGCTTGGTCCCAGATTCGGTGCAGTACTTC.